The next 8 T cell receptor beta chains were all read from a single sample in a study of blood T cells in healthy people across ages. Together with a sample-barcoded 5' primer, a J-beta primer mix was included in a second PCR lasting about 7 to 11 cycles. TCRdb re-analysed the 5' RACE reads in MiXCR, keeping a single row per CDR3 protein. The table has fewer than 800,000 distinct CDR3 sequences, about 32% seen once. The specimen was blood. The receptors derive from an elderly woman in good health.

As concerns this clonotype: Given a much more abundant clone one base away, this may be a read error. This rearrangement joins TRBV13 to TRBJ2-5, with TRBD2 matching over 12 bases. Trimming cost V 7 bases and J 2 bases; bases outside gene matches: 5. The length of the CDR3 is 15 residues. Germline loops: CDR1 PRHDT, CDR2 FYEKMQ (reference sequence). The CDR3 sequence is CASNFTSGGQETQYF. The CDR3 nucleotides are TGTGCCAGCAACTTTACTAGCGGGGGGCAAGAGACCCAGTACTTC.

This clonotype appeared once. V usage is TRBV20-1 and J usage is TRBJ2-2; 12 nucleotides match TRBD2. The CDR3 totals 16 residues. Germline CDR1 and CDR2: DFQATT and SNEGSKA (reference sequence). J was trimmed by 10 bases and V by 3 bases; bases with no gene match: 12. This CDR3 is CSARSSGGASSMELFF. The CDR3 coding sequence is TGCAGTGCTAGGTCTAGCGGGGGGGCCAGTTCCATGGAGCTGTTTTTT.

This clonotype was seen repeatedly, ten times or more. The chain carries TRBV2 and TRBJ2-5; 11 bases are a match to TRBD1. V dropped 5 bases and J dropped 5; count of bases not matched to a gene: 16. There are 18 residues in the CDR3. Germline-derived CDR1 and CDR2 are SNHLY and FYNNEI. CDR3 loop: CASSSHIFPGQGGETQYF. Here the CDR3 DNA reads TGTGCCAGCAGTTCACATATTTTTCCGGGACAGGGGGGGGAGACCCAGTACTTC.

V usage is TRBV4-2 and J usage is TRBJ2-4; 7 bases are a match to TRBD1. The end of the DNA fits TRBJ2-7 better, so the J call may be wrong. The CDR3 runs to 16 residues. Germline CDR1 and CDR2: LGHNA and YNFKEQ. The CDR3 sequence is CASSQAVGQQSYEQYF. The CDR3 DNA is TGTGCCAGCAGCCAAGCAGTGGGACAGCAGAGCTACGAGCAGTACTTC.

J is TRBJ2-2 and V is TRBV27, with TRBD2 matching 8 bases. CDR1 is MNHEY and CDR2 is SMNVEV in the germline V gene (reference sequence). The V gene end was trimmed by 2 bases and the J gene end by 5 bases; junction bases not matched to a gene: 10. The CDR3 has 17 amino acids. CDR3 protein: CASSLQIGGARTGELFF. Written as DNA, the CDR3 is TGTGCCAGCAGTTTACAGATCGGGGGGGCCAGGACCGGGGAGCTGTTTTTT.

This clonotype was counted ten times or more. The rearrangement links TRBV6-5 to TRBJ2-5; a possible D gene is TRBD1 (6 bases). V was cut by 6 bases and J by 0 bases, with 8 bases left in between. The CDR3 runs 13 residues. The germline CDR1 and CDR2 sequences are MNHEY and SVGAGI. This chain's CDR3 is CASSRDNQETQYF. The CDR3 nucleotides read TGTGCCAGCAGCAGGGACAACCAAGAGACCCAGTACTTC.

The chain has TRBV20-1 and TRBJ2-3; no clear D gene. V was shortened by 3 bases and J by 8 bases, with 12 bases between the two germline ends. This CDR3 has 12 amino acids. Germline CDR1 is DFQATT and CDR2 is SNEGSKA (reference sequence). The chain's CDR3 is CSASGVGFTQYF. The DNA for the CDR3 is TGCAGTGCTAGTGGCGTCGGCTTTACGCAGTATTTT.

The J gene is TRBJ2-7, the V gene TRBV20-1; D is possibly TRBD1 (5 bases). V lost 1 base to trimming and J lost 7 bases, with 14 bases between them. Germline CDR1 and CDR2: DFQATT and SNEGSKA (reference sequence). This CDR3 region has 13 residues. Written as DNA, the CDR3 is TGCAGTGCTAGAGTCCCAGGGAATAGGGAGCAGTACTTC. Its translation: CSARVPGNREQYF.